The clone carrying this T cell receptor beta chain was observed a few times. These data come from a study of blood T cell repertoires in COVID-19. Whole-study context: The samples span acute and convalescent COVID-19 from the United States, Italy and Spain. The cDNA or gDNA used as material had been derived from T cells, B-cell-depleted T cells, or PBMCs.

TCRdb keeps only in-frame clones here, not all; method: immunoSEQ multiplex PCR. The table includes about 120,000 clones, more than 60% detected once. Per germline, CDR1 MNHEY and CDR2 SMNVEV (reference sequence). This CDR3 spans 13 amino acids. The junction had 6 bases not matched to a gene; V was cut back by 6 bases and J by 7 bases. This chain connects TRBV27 to TRBJ2-1; 7 nucleotides line up with TRBD1. What was sequenced was peripheral blood. This clonotype was sampled from a man in his sixties or seventies with acute or convalescent COVID-19. CDR3 loop: CASRSWGQNEQFF. The CDR3 DNA reads TGTGCCAGCAGGTCATGGGGACAGAATGAGCAGTTCTTC.